A single sample is the source of the 18 T cell receptor beta chains below, sequenced in a study of T-cell memory formation after mild COVID-19. TCRdb used MiXCR to reprocess the 5' RACE reads, holding one entry per CDR3 protein. The data contain roughly 600,000 distinct CDR3 sequences, roughly 17% of them seen just once; the ten biggest clones take up around 13%. Input material: PBMCs or a T cell subset sorted from them (not recorded which). The origin of the receptors is an adult woman who had mild COVID-19 (a few samples of this study predate the infection). Cell type and time point are not known.

The V gene is TRBV4-1, the J gene TRBJ2-3; 11 nucleotides align to TRBD2. The V gene's germline CDR1 is MGHRA and CDR2 YSYEKL. The CDR3 is made up of 17 amino acids. The V gene end was trimmed by 2 bases and the J gene end by 7 bases; junction bases not matched to a gene: 11. The CDR3 region is CASSQTLLAGGQHTQYF. In DNA, the CDR3 is TGCGCCAGCAGCCAAACCCTCCTAGCGGGGGGCCAACATACGCAGTATTTT.

This clonotype came up a few times. The CDR3 protein is CASSRIAGGLAKNIQYF. The CDR3 bases are TGTGCCAGCAGTCGAATAGCGGGAGGGCTAGCCAAAAACATTCAGTACTTC. This chain uses TRBV2 with TRBJ2-4, with 11 bases aligning to TRBD2. Unmatched junction bases numbered 6, after V lost 5 bases and J lost 0 bases. The CDR3 covers 17 residues. Germline CDR1 and CDR2: SNHLY and FYNNEI. The whole variable domain, filled in from reference TRBV2 and TRBJ2-4, reads EPEVTQTPSHQVTQMGQEVILRCVPISNHLYFYWYRQILGQKVEFLVSFYNNEISEKSEIFDDQFSVERPDGSNFTLKIRSTKLEDSAMYFCASSRIAGGLAKNIQYFGAGTRLSVL.

This chain links TRBV2 with TRBJ1-6; D might be TRBD1 (5 bases). The germline V gene encodes CDR1 SNHLY and CDR2 FYNNEI. With 2 bases removed from V and 2 bases from J, the gap between germline ends came to 10 bases. The CDR3 sequence is 16 residues long. As DNA, the CDR3 is TGTGCCAGCAGTGAATGGGGGGGTACCTATAATTCACCCCTCCACTTT. Its protein is CASSEWGGTYNSPLHF.

This clonotype was observed a handful of times. The chain carries TRBV3-1 and TRBJ1-3; TRBD1 is a possible D gene (6 bases). Germline CDR1 LGHDT, CDR2 YNNKEL (reference sequence). V was trimmed by 5 bases and J by 0 bases, leaving 20 bases between them. CDR3 size: 18 residues. CDR3 residues: CASSTRGTGLSSGNTIYF. The CDR3 region has the DNA TGTGCCAGCAGCACAAGGGGTACAGGGTTGAGCTCTGGAAACACCATATATTTT.

The chain joins TRBV6-2 or TRBV6-3 to TRBJ1-5; D not resolved. The CDR3 has 15 amino acids. V was shortened by 4 bases and J by 2 bases, with 12 bases between the two germline ends. Germline V lookup: CDR1 MNHEY, CDR2 SVGEGT. CDR3 sequence reads: CASSSLIAGNQPQHF. The CDR3 DNA reads as TGTGCCAGCAGTTCTTTGATTGCGGGCAATCAGCCCCAGCATTTT.

Here the CDR3 DNA reads TGCAGTGCAGACCTCAGGGGGCATGAGCAGTTCTTC. Protein: CSADLRGHEQFF. The V and J genes are TRBV20-1 and TRBJ2-1, with 8 nucleotides matching TRBD1. The V gene's germline CDR1 is DFQATT and CDR2 SNEGSKA (reference sequence). The CDR3 has 12 amino acids. V was pared by 6 bases and J by 8 bases, with 6 bases of the junction left unmatched.

V usage is TRBV7-9 and J usage is TRBJ2-1, with TRBD2 identical over 14 bases. The CDR3 is 17 amino acids. Germline CDR1 and CDR2: SEHNR and FQNEAQ (reference sequence). Losses at the gene ends were 5 bases for V and 4 bases for J; bases not matched to a gene: 7. CDR3 bases: TGTGCCAGCAGCGGGGCGGGACTAGCGGGAGTTTACAATGAGCAGTTCTTC. Translating it yields CASSGAGLAGVYNEQFF.

The rearrangement links TRBV18 to TRBJ2-5; 8 bases align to TRBD1. This CDR3 contains 14 residues. Germline V gives CDR1 KGHSH, CDR2 LQKENI. V shed 6 bases and J 1 base; nucleotides not matched to a gene: 4. CDR3 DNA sequence: TGTGCCAGCTCCCAGGACAGGGTCCAAGAGACCCAGTACTTC. Translating gives CASSQDRVQETQYF.

The chain combines TRBV29-1 with TRBJ2-1; 7 bases line up with TRBD1. With V trimmed by 8 bases and J by 2 bases, 6 bases remained unmatched. CDR3 length: 13 residues. CDR1 is SQVTM and CDR2 is ANQGSEA in the germline V gene. The CDR3 region has the DNA TGCAGCTTACGACAGGGACCCTACAATGAGCAGTTCTTC. This codes for CSLRQGPYNEQFF.

This clonotype was detected only a few times. The chain carries TRBV25-1 and TRBJ2-4; TRBD1 matches 9 bases. This CDR3 comprises 14 residues. Germline loops: CDR1 MGHDK, CDR2 SYGVNS. The J segment lost 16 bases and the V segment lost 2 bases, leaving 12 bases of the junction unmatched. The CDR3 DNA sequence: TGTGCCAGCAGTGAAATGGGGGACAGGGCCGATTATTACTTC. Encoded protein: CASSEMGDRADYYF.

The DNA for the CDR3 is TGTGCCAGCAGCCTGGGCCGGCAATCCACCCCGGGAGGCTACACCTTC. Residues: CASSLGRQSTPGGYTF. This chain links TRBV2 with TRBJ1-2; D is undetermined. V was clipped by 6 bases and J by 8 bases, with 25 bases between them. This CDR3 spans 16 amino acids. Germline assignment: CDR1 SNHLY and CDR2 FYNNEI.

The V and J genes are TRBV6-5 and TRBJ2-1, with 8 nucleotides matching TRBD1. J gave up 2 bases and V 6 bases, and 6 bases lay outside the gene matches. In germline, CDR1 is MNHEY, CDR2 SVGAGI. CDR3 size: 15 residues. The CDR3 bases are TGTGCCAGCAGACCCGACAGGGGCCCCTACAATGAGCAGTTCTTC. This translates into CASRPDRGPYNEQFF.

The J gene is TRBJ2-3, the V gene TRBV5-1; 10 bases are a match to TRBD1. Per germline, CDR1 SGHRS and CDR2 YFSETQ. This CDR3 has 15 amino acids. V was pared by 2 bases and J by 2 bases, with 2 bases of the junction left unmatched. This CDR3 is CASSFGTGDTDTQYF. The CDR3 coding sequence is TGCGCCAGCAGCTTCGGGACAGGGGACACAGATACGCAGTATTTT.

The V and J genes are TRBV6-2 or TRBV6-3 and TRBJ2-1; the match to TRBD2 covers 7 bases. Germline CDR1 is MNHEY and CDR2 is SVGEGT. Germline trimming cut 0 bases from V and 16 bases from J; bases unmatched to any gene: 6. The CDR3 runs 12 residues. CDR3: CASSYSIGAGFF. The CDR3 coding sequence is TGTGCCAGCAGTTACTCAATCGGAGCGGGATTCTTC.

This clonotype was found many times. The genes are TRBV7-3 and TRBJ2-3; D gene ambiguous. The ends were cut back, 2 bases at V and 1 base at J, with 10 bases in the middle. This CDR3 comprises 15 residues. Germline V lookup: CDR1 SGHTA, CDR2 FQGTGA. Written as DNA, the CDR3 is TGTGCCAGCAGCTTAGGTCCCTCTGGCACAGATACGCAGTATTTT. This sequence encodes CASSLGPSGTDTQYF.

This clonotype was seen only a few times. V is TRBV19 and J is TRBJ2-3, with 8 bases aligning to TRBD1. V trimming: 4 bases; J trimming: 1 base; junction bases outside the gene matches: 4. The germline V gene has CDR1 LNHDA and CDR2 SQIVND (reference sequence). CDR3 size: 15 residues. The CDR3 region has the DNA TGTGCCAGTAGTACCCTACAGGGGGGCACAGATACGCAGTATTTT. Amino acids: CASSTLQGGTDTQYF.

This clonotype was observed a few times. V and J are TRBV20-1 and TRBJ2-7, with 8 positions matching TRBD1. V was pared by 1 base and J by 3 bases, with 2 bases of the junction left unmatched. The CDR3 is made up of 13 amino acids. CDR1 and CDR2 from the germline V gene are DFQATT and SNEGSKA (reference sequence). The CDR3 DNA is TGCAGTGCTAGAGGACAGGGGTTCTACGAGCAGTACTTC. It yields the protein CSARGQGFYEQYF.

A few counts support this clonotype. The chain couples TRBV2 to TRBJ1-2; D unclear. The CDR3 is 11 residues long. V dropped 6 bases and J dropped 8 bases, with 10 bases sitting between them. The germline V gene has CDR1 SNHLY and CDR2 FYNNEI. CDR3 region: CASRAFDGYTF. CDR3 nucleotides: TGTGCCAGCAGGGCATTTGACGGCTACACCTTC.